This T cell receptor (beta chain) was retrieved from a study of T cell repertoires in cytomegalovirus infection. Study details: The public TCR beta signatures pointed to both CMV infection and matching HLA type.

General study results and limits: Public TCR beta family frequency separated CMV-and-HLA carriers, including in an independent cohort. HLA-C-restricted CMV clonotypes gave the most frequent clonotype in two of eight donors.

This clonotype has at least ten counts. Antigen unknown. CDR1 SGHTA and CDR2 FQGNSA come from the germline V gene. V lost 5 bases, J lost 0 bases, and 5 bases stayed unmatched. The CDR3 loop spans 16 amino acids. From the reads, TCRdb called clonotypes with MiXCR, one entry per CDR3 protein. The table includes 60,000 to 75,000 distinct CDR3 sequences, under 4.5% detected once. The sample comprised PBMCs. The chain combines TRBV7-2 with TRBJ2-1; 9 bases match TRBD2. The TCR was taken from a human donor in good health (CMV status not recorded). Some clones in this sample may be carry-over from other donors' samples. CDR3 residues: CASSTSGGSSYNEQFF. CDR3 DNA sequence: TGTGCCAGCAGCACCAGCGGGGGGAGCTCCTACAATGAGCAGTTCTTC. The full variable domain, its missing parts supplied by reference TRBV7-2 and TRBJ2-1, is GAGVSQSPSNKVTEKGKDVELRCDPISGHTALYWYRQSLGQGLEFLIYFQGNSAPDKSGLPSDRFSAERTGGSVSTLTIQRTQQEDSAVYLCASSTSGGSSYNEQFFGPGTRLTVL.